This is a list of T cell receptor beta chains from one sample in a study of blood T cell repertoires in COVID-19. The table came from immunoSEQ multiplex PCR; TCRdb's copy has only in-frame clones and leaves some out. The data show around 230,000 clones, with roughly 89% seen just once and over 9% held by the top ten. The sample consisted of PBMCs or T cells enriched from blood (not recorded which). The receptors come from a man aged 18 to 30 with acute COVID-19. Each CDR3 is given with its conserved first and last residue. Each record gives: D gene, V gene, J gene, clone size, CDR3 DNA, CDR3 protein. The D gene is left open where the match is weak. The listing skips clone size in some rows; elsewhere it reads once, few, many or a size class.

.	TRBV9	TRBJ2-7	.	TGTGCCAGCGGACCAGGGGACGGTTATAGCGAGCAGTACTTC	CASGPGDGYSEQYF
TRBD2	TRBV25-1	TRBJ2-5	.	TGTGCCAGCCCGTCCGAAACTAGCGGGAGGGAGACCCAGTACTTC	CASPSETSGRETQYF
TRBD2	TRBV5-1	TRBJ2-5	once	TGCGCCAGCAGCCGGACTAGCGGCGGCCAAGAGACCCAGTACTTC	CASSRTSGGQETQYF
.	TRBV24-1	TRBJ1-2	.	TGTGCCACCAGTGACTCTGGACAGACAAACTATGGCTACACCTTC	CATSDSGQTNYGYTF
TRBD1	TRBV14	TRBJ2-7	.	TGTGCCAGCAGCCAAGACAAGGACAGGGCGAACCCCTACGAGCAGTACTTC	CASSQDKDRANPYEQYF
.	TRBV11-2	TRBJ2-1	.	TGTGCCAGCAGCTTAGCGGGAGATTCCTACAATGAGCAGTTCTTC	CASSLAGDSYNEQFF
TRBD1	TRBV5-1	TRBJ1-2	once	TGCGCCAGCACCTTGGGGACAGGGAACTATGGCTACACCTTC	CASTLGTGNYGYTF
TRBD2	TRBV5-6	TRBJ2-7	.	TGTGCCAGCAGCTTCCTAGCGGGAGGTTACGAGCAGTACTTC	CASSFLAGGYEQYF
.	TRBV2	TRBJ2-7	.	TGTGCCAGCAGCGTAGCGTGGGAGCAGTACTTC	CASSVAWEQYF
TRBD2	TRBV4-1	TRBJ2-5	.	TGCGCCAGCAGTCGAACGGGAGCGGGAGGGGCAATGGAGACCCAGTACTTC	CASSRTGAGGAMETQYF
.	TRBV30	TRBJ2-1	.	TGTGCCTGGAGCCCGGGGGATGGGGCCTACAATGAGCAGTTCTTC	CAWSPGDGAYNEQFF
.	TRBV4-1	TRBJ2-1	.	TGCGCCAGCAGCCAAGATCCCGCCGTCAGGGAGCAGTTCTTC	CASSQDPAVREQFF
TRBD1	TRBV30	TRBJ2-7	few	TGTGCCTGGAGTCCGGGACAGGGGGCCGAGCAGTACTTC	CAWSPGQGAEQYF
TRBD2	TRBV7-2	TRBJ2-5	.	TGTGCCAGCAGCTTGTCCCGAACTAGCGGGTTCCAGTACTTC	CASSLSRTSGFQYF
.	TRBV7-6	TRBJ1-3	.	TGTGCCAGCAGCTTAGACTCGGGGGACTCTGGAAACACCATATATTTT	CASSLDSGDSGNTIYF
.	TRBV4-2	TRBJ1-4	.	TGTGCCAGCAGCCAAGATTTAGGGGGAAGCAGGGAAAAACTGTTTTTT	CASSQDLGGSREKLFF
TRBD1	TRBV28	TRBJ1-1	once	TGTGCCAGCAGTCAGACAGGGAGAGCTTTCTTT	CASSQTGRAFF
.	TRBV21-1	TRBJ1-3	.	TGTGCCAGCAGCATTTCCAGGGGAGCAGGAAACACCATATATTTT	CASSISRGAGNTIYF
.	TRBV14	TRBJ1-1	.	TGTGCCAGCAGTCCCCGCCTGGTAGCGAACACTGAAGCTTTCTTT	CASSPRLVANTEAFF
.	TRBV4-1	TRBJ2-1	.	TGCGCCAGCAGCCAGGTCAGGTTAAATGAGCAGTTCTTC	CASSQVRLNEQFF
.	TRBV5-5	TRBJ1-1	.	TGTGCCAGCAGCCCCGGGACACCCATGAACACTGAAGCTTTCTTT	CASSPGTPMNTEAFF
.	TRBV5-1	TRBJ2-1	.	TGCGCCAGCAGCCGGTCCTACAATGAGCAGTTCTTC	CASSRSYNEQFF
.	TRBV18	TRBJ1-6	.	TGTGCCAGCTCAGCAGACCCCAGCGCCGCCCTCCACTTT	CASSADPSAALHF
TRBD2	TRBV5-4	TRBJ2-7	few	TGTGCCAGCAGCTTGGGAACTAGCGTATCCTACGAGCAGTACTTC	CASSLGTSVSYEQYF
TRBD2	TRBV27	TRBJ2-1	.	TGTGCCAGCAGTTTTTCCCCAGGACTAGCGGGAGGTCTTGGCTACAATGAGCAGTTCTTC	CASSFSPGLAGGLGYNEQFF
.	TRBV25-1	TRBJ1-6	.	TGTGCCAGCAGTGAGATACGGAATTCACCCCTCCACTTT	CASSEIRNSPLHF
.	TRBV28	TRBJ1-4	.	TGTGCCAGCAGGCGGGTAGCAACTAATGAAAAACTGTTTTTT	CASRRVATNEKLFF
.	TRBV7-9	TRBJ2-3	once	TGTGCCAGCAGCTTAGCTTGGAGGACGGGGGATACGCAGTATTTT	CASSLAWRTGDTQYF
TRBD1	TRBV25-1	TRBJ2-2	.	TGTGCCAGCTGCACAGGGGACACCGGGGAGCTGTTTTTT	CASCTGDTGELFF
.	TRBV5-1	TRBJ2-1	.	TGCGCCAGCAGCTTGGAGGGGGTTTACAATGAGCAGTTCTTC	CASSLEGVYNEQFF
.	TRBV5-1	TRBJ1-1	.	TGCGCCAGCAGCTTCCAAATTTCCACCGGAGGGAACACTGAAGCTTTCTTT	CASSFQISTGGNTEAFF
TRBD1	TRBV19	TRBJ2-5	.	TGTGCCAGTAGTACTACTCCCGGGACAGGAGAGACCCAGTACTTC	CASSTTPGTGETQYF
TRBD2	TRBV28	TRBJ2-6	.	TGTGCCAGCAGTCCCCTATGGGGGACTAGCGGGAGTTCTGGGGCCAACGTCCTGACTTTC	CASSPLWGTSGSSGANVLTF
TRBD1	TRBV9	TRBJ1-2	.	TGTGCCAGCAGCGCCGCCGGGACAGGGGATGGCTACACCTTC	CASSAAGTGDGYTF
.	TRBV7-2	TRBJ2-4	.	TGTGCCAGCAGCTTAAGAGCGATCCTAGCCAAAAACATTCAGTACTTC	CASSLRAILAKNIQYF
.	TRBV5-1	TRBJ1-6	.	TGCGCCAGCAGCTTGGACGGGGGGGTGACCCTCCACTTT	CASSLDGGVTLHF
TRBD1	TRBV7-9	TRBJ1-1	once	TGTGCCAGCAGCTTAGTGGGACAGGGGTCCACTGAAGCTTTCTTT	CASSLVGQGSTEAFF
.	TRBV29-1	TRBJ1-1	.	TGCAGCGTTGTGCGGCCGTTGAACACTGAAGCTTTCTTT	CSVVRPLNTEAFF
.	TRBV2	TRBJ2-1	.	TGTGCCAGCAGCGTAGAGCGAGGGATGAATGAGCAGTTCTTC	CASSVERGMNEQFF
.	TRBV25-1	TRBJ1-2	.	TGTGCCAGCAGTTTTGCAGGGGATGGCTACACCTTC	CASSFAGDGYTF
.	TRBV12-3/TRBV12-4	TRBJ2-2	.	TGTGCCAGCAGCCAGAACACCGGGGAGCTGTTTTTT	CASSQNTGELFF
.	TRBV9	TRBJ2-2	.	TGTGCCAGCAGTCTAGGAGGGACCGGGGAGCTGTTTTTT	CASSLGGTGELFF
.	TRBV11-2	TRBJ2-2	.	TGTGCCAGCAGCTTAGTCCGGAGGGCCGGGGAGCTGTTTTTT	CASSLVRRAGELFF
.	TRBV3-1/TRBV3-2	TRBJ2-2	once	TGTGCCAGCAGCCCACAGTCGGACACCGGGGAGCTGTTTTTT	CASSPQSDTGELFF
.	TRBV10-3	TRBJ2-3	.	TGTGCCATCAGTGAGGCAGGGCCCACAGATACGCAGTATTTT	CAISEAGPTDTQYF
.	TRBV7-3	TRBJ2-7	.	TGTGCCAGCAGCTTATTGGAGTCCCACGAGCAGTACTTC	CASSLLESHEQYF
TRBD2	TRBV7-2	TRBJ2-7	.	TGTGCCAGCAGCTCCCCGACTAGCGGGAGGTCCTACGAGCAGTACTTC	CASSSPTSGRSYEQYF
.	TRBV18	TRBJ1-5	.	TGTGCCAGCTCACCTTCGAATCAGCCCCAGCATTTT	CASSPSNQPQHF
.	TRBV24-1	TRBJ1-5	.	TGTGCCACCAGTGGGGCGGGAGTCAATCAGCCCCAGCATTTT	CATSGAGVNQPQHF
TRBD1	TRBV27	TRBJ1-2	.	TGTGCCAGCAGTTTAAGGCGGGACAGGGACTATGGCTACACCTTC	CASSLRRDRDYGYTF
TRBD2	TRBV6-4	TRBJ2-1	.	TGTGCCAGCAGTGGGACTAGCGGGAGCTACAATGAGCAGTTCTTC	CASSGTSGSYNEQFF
.	TRBV10-3	TRBJ2-2	.	TGTGCCACCCAGGGATCCAACGGGGAGCTGTTTTTT	CATQGSNGELFF
TRBD1	TRBV14	TRBJ2-4	.	TGTGCCAGTATACCAGGGGGCCCAGCCAAAAACATTCAGTACTTC	CASIPGGPAKNIQYF